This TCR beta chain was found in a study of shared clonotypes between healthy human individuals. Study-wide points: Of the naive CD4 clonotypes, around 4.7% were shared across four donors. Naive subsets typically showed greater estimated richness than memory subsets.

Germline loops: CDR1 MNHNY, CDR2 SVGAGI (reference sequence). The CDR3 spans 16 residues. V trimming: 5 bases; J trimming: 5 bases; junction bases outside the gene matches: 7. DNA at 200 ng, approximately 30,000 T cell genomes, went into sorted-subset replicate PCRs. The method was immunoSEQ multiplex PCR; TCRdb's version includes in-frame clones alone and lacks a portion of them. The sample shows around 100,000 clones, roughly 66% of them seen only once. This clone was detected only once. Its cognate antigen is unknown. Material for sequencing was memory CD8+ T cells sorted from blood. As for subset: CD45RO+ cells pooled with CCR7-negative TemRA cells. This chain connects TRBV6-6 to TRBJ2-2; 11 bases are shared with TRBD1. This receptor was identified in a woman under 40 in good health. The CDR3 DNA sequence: TGTGCCAGCAGTACTGGACAGGGGGCTGAGACCGGGGAGCTGTTTTTT. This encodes CASSTGQGAETGELFF.